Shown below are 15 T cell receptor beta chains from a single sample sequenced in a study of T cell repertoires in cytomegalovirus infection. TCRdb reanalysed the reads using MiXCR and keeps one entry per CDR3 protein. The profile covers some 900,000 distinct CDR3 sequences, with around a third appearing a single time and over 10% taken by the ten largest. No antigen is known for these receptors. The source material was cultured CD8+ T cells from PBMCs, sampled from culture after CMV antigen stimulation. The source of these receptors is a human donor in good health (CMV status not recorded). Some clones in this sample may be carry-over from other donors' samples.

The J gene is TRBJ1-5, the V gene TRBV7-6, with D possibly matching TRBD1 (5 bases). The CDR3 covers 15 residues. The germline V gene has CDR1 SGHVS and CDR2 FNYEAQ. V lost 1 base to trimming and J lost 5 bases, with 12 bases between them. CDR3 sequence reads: CASSLGWGLDQPQHF. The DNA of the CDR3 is TGTGCCAGCAGCTTAGGATGGGGCCTGGATCAGCCCCAGCATTTT.

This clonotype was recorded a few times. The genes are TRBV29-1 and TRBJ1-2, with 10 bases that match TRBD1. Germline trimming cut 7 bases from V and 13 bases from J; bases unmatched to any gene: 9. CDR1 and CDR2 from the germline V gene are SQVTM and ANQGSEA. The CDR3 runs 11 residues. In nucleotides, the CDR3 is TGCAGCGCCGAACCGACAGGGGGCCTCACCTTC. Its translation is CSAEPTGGLTF.

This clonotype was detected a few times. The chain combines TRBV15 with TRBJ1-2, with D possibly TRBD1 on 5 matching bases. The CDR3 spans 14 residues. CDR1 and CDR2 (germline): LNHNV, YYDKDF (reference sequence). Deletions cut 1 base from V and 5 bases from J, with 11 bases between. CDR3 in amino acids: CATSRVGTEYGYTF. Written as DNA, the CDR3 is TGTGCCACCAGCAGAGTAGGGACCGAGTATGGCTACACCTTC.

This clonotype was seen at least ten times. The CDR3 DNA reads as TGTGCCAGCAGCTTAGGGGGTCTAGGCTATGGCTACACCTTC. Protein product: CASSLGGLGYGYTF. The gene calls are TRBV27 and TRBJ1-2; D perhaps matches TRBD1 (6 bases). Trimming took off 6 bases at V and 4 bases at J, with 15 bases between the two ends. CDR3 length equals 14 residues. The germline V gene has CDR1 MNHEY and CDR2 SMNVEV (reference sequence).

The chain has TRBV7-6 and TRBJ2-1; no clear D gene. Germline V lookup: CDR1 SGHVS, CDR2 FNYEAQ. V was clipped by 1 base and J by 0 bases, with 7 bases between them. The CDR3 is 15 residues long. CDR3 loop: CASSLDAVSYNEQFF. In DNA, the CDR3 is TGTGCCAGCAGCTTAGATGCGGTCTCCTACAATGAGCAGTTCTTC.

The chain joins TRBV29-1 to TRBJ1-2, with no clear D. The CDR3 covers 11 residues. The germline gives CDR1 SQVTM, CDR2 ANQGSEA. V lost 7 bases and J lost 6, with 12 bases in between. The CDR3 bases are TGCAGCGGTACTCCAGTGGATGGCTACACCTTC. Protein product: CSGTPVDGYTF.

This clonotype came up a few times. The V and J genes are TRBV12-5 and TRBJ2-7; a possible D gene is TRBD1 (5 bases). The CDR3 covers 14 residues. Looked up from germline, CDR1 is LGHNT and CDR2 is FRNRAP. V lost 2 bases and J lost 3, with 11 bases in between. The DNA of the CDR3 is TGTGCTAGTGGTTTGTCTTTGGACAACTACGAGCAGTACTTC. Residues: CASGLSLDNYEQYF. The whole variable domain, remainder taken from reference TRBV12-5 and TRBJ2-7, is DARVTQTPRHKVTEMGQEVTMRCQPILGHNTVFWYRQTMMQGLELLAYFRNRAPLDDSGMPKDRFSAEMPDATLATLKIQPSEPRDSAVYFCASGLSLDNYEQYFGPGTRLTVT.

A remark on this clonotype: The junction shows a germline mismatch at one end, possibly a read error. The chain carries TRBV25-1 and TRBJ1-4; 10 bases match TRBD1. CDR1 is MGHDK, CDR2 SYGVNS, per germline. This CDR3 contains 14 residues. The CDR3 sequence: CANSGQGGNEKLFF. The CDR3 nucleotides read TGTGCCAACAGTGGACAGGGGGGTAATGAAAAACTGTTTTTT.

CDR3 bases: TGTGCCACCAGTGATCCCAGACGGAGAGCCAGGGGCACAGATACGCAGTATTTT. Translated, it gives CATSDPRRRARGTDTQYF. This chain connects TRBV24-1 to TRBJ2-3, with D perhaps TRBD1 (5 bases). CDR3 size: 18 residues. Trimming cost V 3 bases and J 1 base, with 19 bases left between them. The germline gives CDR1 KGHDR, CDR2 SFDVKD.

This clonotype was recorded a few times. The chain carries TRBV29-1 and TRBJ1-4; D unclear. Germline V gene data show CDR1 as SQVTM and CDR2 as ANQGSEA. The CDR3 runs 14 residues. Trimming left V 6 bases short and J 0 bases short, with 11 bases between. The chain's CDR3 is CSVRTDATNEKLFF. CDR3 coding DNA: TGCAGCGTACGGACGGATGCAACTAATGAAAAACTGTTTTTT.

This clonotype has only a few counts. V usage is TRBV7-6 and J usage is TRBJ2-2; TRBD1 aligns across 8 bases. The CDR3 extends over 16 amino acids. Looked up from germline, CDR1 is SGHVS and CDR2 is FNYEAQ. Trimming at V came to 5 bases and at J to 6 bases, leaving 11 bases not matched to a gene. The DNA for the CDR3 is TGTGCCAGCAGCCAGTATGACAGGGGCCTCTCCGGGGAGCTGTTTTTT. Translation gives CASSQYDRGLSGELFF.

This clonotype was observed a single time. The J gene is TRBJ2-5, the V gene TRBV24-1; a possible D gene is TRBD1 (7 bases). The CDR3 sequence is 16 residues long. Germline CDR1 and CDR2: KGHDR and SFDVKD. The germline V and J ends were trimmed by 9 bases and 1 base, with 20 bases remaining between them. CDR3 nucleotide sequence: TGTGCCACCGGATCACGGAACAGGGGAGGCCAAGAGACCCAGTACTTC. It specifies CATGSRNRGGQETQYF.

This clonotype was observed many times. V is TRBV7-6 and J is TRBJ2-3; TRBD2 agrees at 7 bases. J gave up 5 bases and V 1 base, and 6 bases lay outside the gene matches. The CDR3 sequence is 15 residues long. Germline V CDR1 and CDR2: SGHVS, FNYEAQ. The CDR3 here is CASSLEVAGGDTQYF. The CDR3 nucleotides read TGTGCCAGCAGCTTAGAGGTAGCGGGCGGAGATACGCAGTATTTT.

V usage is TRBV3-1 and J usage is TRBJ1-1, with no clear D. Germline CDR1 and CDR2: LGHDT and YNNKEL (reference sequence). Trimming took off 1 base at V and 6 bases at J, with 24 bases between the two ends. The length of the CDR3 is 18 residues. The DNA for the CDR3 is TGTGCCAGCAGCCAAGTCATCCCCCCGGGGATTCGAGTCCCTGAAGCTTTCTTT. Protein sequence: CASSQVIPPGIRVPEAFF.

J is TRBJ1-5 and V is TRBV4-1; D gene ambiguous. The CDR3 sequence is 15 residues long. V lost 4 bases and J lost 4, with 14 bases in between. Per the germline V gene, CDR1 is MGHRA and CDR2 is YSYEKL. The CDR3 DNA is TGCGCCAGCAGCCCTGCGGGGTCCTCGAATCAGCCCCAGCATTTT. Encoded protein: CASSPAGSSNQPQHF.